This entry is about one T cell receptor beta chain. Its antigen is undetermined. The source of the sample is a study of lymphopenia after photon versus proton radiotherapy. Assay: immunoSEQ multiplex PCR; the TCRdb copy retains only in-frame clones and omits some. The sample yields under 80,000 clones, around 86% seen once. From germline, CDR1 is ENHRY and CDR2 SYGVKD. V gave up 11 bases and J gave up 3 bases; unmatched junction bases: 13. This CDR3 has 15 residues. Study-level points and caveats: In patients who died, overall survival fell as post-nadir TCR diversity dropped more. After lymphocyte nadir, photon-treated repertoires showed oligoclonal expansion, especially CD8+ Temra. Survival link was tested only in deceased patients; proton benefit remains a possibility. Photon-treated patients lost naive T cells and TCR diversity; proton-treated stayed stable.

The TCR sequence derives from a man between 35 and 55 years old with gastric cancer. The chain recombines TRBV10-3 with TRBJ2-3; the match to TRBD2 covers 8 bases. The sample was peripheral blood, taken from a patient treated with photon-based radiotherapy. CDR3 nucleotides: TGTGCCGCCTCCTCCGGGGGGGGCGTGACAGATACGCAGTATTTT. Translation: CAASSGGGVTDTQYF.